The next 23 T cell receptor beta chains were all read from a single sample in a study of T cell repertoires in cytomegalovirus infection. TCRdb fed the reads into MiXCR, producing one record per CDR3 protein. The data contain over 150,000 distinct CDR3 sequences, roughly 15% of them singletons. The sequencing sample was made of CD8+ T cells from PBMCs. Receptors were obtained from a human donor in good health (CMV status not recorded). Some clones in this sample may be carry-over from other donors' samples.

CDR3 loop: CASSPKSSGNTIYF. The DNA for the CDR3 is TGTGCCAGCAGCCCGAAGAGCTCTGGAAACACCATATATTTT. This chain links TRBV7-9 with TRBJ1-3; no clear D. Germline V CDR1 and CDR2: SEHNR, FQNEAQ (reference sequence). V was clipped by 5 bases and J by 0 bases, with 8 bases between them. CDR3 length equals 14 residues.

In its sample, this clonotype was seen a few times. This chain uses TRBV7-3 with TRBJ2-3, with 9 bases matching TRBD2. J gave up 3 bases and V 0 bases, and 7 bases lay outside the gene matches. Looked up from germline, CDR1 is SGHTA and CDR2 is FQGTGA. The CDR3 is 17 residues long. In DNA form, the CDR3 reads TGTGCCAGCAGCTTAACGTCCAGCGGGGGGATAACAGATACGCAGTATTTT. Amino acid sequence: CASSLTSSGGITDTQYF.

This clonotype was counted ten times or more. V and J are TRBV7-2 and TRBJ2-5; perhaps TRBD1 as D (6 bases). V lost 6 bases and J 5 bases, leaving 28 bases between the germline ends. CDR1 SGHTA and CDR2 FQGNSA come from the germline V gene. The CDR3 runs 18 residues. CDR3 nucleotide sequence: TGTGCCAGCAGTCCTATTGGGACACAAAGGGCCCTTGGTGAGACCCAGTACTTC. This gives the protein CASSPIGTQRALGETQYF.

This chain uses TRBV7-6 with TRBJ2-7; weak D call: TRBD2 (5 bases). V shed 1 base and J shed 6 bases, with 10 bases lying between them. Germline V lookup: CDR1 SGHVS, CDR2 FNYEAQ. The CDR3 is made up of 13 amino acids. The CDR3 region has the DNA TGTGCCAGCAGCTTAGGCCCCCTAGCCGAGCAGTACTTC. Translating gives CASSLGPLAEQYF.

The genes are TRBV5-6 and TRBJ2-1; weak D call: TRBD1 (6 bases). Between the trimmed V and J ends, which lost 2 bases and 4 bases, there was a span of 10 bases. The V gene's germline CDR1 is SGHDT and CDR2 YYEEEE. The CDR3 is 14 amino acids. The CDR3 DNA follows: TGTGCCAGCAGCTTTGGACAGTCTTACAATGAGCAGTTCTTC. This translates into CASSFGQSYNEQFF. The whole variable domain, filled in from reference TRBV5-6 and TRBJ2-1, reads DAGVTQSPTHLIKTRGQQVTLRCSPKSGHDTVSWYQQALGQGPQFIFQYYEEEERQRGNFPDRFSGHQFPNYSSELNVNALLLGDSALYLCASSFGQSYNEQFFGPGTRLTVL.

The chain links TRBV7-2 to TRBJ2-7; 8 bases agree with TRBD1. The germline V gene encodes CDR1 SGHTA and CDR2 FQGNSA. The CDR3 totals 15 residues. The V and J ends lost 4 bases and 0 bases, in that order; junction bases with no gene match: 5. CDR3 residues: CASSSTGGSSYEQYF. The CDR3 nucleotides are TGTGCCAGCAGCTCAACAGGGGGGAGCTCCTACGAGCAGTACTTC.

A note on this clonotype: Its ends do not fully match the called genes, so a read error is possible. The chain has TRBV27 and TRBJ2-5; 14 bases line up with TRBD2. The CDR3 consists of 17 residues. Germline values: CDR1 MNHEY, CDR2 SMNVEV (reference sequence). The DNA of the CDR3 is TGTGCCCGCAGTTTCCACGGACTAGCGGGGGGCCAAGAGACCCAGTACTTC. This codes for CARSFHGLAGGQETQYF.

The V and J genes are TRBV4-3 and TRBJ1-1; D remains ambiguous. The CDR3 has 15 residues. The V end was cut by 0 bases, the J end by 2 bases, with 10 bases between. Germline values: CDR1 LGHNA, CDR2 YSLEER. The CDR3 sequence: CASSQEASANTEAFF. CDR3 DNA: TGCGCCAGCAGCCAAGAGGCTTCTGCTAACACTGAAGCTTTCTTT.

The CDR3 bases are TGCGCCAGCAGCCAATCTAACAATGAGCAGTTCTTC. Its translation is CASSQSNNEQFF. The rearrangement links TRBV4-1 to TRBJ2-1, with D unresolved. The V end was cut by 2 bases, the J end by 5 bases, with 4 bases between. The CDR3 consists of 12 residues. Germline values: CDR1 MGHRA, CDR2 YSYEKL.

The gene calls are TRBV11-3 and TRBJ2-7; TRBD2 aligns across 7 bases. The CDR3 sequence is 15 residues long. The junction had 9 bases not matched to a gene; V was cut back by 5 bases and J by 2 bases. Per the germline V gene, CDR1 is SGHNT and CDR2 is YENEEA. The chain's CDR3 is CASSPGTTPPYEQYF. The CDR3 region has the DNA TGTGCCAGCAGCCCCGGGACTACTCCGCCCTACGAGCAGTACTTC.

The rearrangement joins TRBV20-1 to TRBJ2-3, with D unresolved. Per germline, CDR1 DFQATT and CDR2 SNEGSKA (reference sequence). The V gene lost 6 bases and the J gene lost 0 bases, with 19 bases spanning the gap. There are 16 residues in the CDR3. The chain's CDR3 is CSAWTDERLSTDTQYF. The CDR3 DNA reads TGCAGTGCCTGGACGGATGAACGTCTAAGCACAGATACGCAGTATTTT.

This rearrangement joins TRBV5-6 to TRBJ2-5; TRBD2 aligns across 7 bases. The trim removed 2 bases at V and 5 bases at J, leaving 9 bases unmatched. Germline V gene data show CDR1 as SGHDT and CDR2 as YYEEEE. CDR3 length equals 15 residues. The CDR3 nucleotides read TGTGCCAGCAGCTTAAGACCCCCCGGGAGGGAGACCCAGTACTTC. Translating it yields CASSLRPPGRETQYF.

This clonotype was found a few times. CDR3 loop: CASRPGFHQPQHF. The CDR3 DNA sequence: TGTGCCAGCAGGCCAGGATTCCATCAGCCCCAGCATTTT. V gene TRBV6-2 or TRBV6-3 combines with J gene TRBJ1-5; D gene ambiguous. V gave up 6 bases and J gave up 5 bases, with 11 bases separating them. The V gene's germline CDR1 is MNHEY and CDR2 SVGEGT. The CDR3 is made up of 13 amino acids.

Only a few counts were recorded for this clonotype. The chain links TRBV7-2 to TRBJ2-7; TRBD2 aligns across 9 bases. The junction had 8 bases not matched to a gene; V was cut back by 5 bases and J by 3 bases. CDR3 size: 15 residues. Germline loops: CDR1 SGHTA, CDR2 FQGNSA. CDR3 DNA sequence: TGTGCCAGCAGCCGTTTAGCGGGGGAGGGCTACGAGCAGTACTTC. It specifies CASSRLAGEGYEQYF. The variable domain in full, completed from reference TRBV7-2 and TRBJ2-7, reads GAGVSQSPSNKVTEKGKDVELRCDPISGHTALYWYRQSLGQGLEFLIYFQGNSAPDKSGLPSDRFSAERTGGSVSTLTIQRTQQEDSAVYLCASSRLAGEGYEQYFGPGTRLTVT.

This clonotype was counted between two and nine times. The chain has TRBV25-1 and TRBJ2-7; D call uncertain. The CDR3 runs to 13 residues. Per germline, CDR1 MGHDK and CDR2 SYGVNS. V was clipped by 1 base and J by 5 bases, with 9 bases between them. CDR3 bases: TGTGCCAGCAGTGAATTTCGGAATCACGAGCAGTACTTC. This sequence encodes CASSEFRNHEQYF.

The CDR3 coding sequence is TGTGCCAGCAGCCTGGGGACTCCGAACCCTGACTACGAGCAGTACTTC. Translating gives CASSLGTPNPDYEQYF. The J gene is TRBJ2-7, the V gene TRBV5-4; D might be TRBD2 (6 bases). Germline CDR1 reads SGHNT; CDR2 reads YYREEE (reference sequence). Trimming took off 4 bases at V and 3 bases at J, with 20 bases between the two ends. The CDR3 is 16 amino acids.

For the CDR3, the DNA is TGTGCCAGCAGTCATAACGTAAACACTGAAGCTTTCTTT. Residues: CASSHNVNTEAFF. The V call is TRBV12-3 or TRBV12-4, the J call TRBJ1-1; D gene uncertain. Trimming stripped 5 bases from V and 2 bases from J, with 9 bases between. This CDR3 has 13 amino acids.

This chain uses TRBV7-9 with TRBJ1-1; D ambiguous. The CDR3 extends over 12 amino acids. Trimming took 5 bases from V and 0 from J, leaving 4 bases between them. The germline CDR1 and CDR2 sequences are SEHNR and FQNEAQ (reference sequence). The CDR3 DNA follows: TGTGCCAGCAGCGGCATGAACACTGAAGCTTTCTTT. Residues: CASSGMNTEAFF.

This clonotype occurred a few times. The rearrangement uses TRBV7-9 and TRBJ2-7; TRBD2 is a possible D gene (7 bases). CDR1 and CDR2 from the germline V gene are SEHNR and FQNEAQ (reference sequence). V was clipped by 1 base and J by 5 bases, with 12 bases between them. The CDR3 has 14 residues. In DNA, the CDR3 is TGTGCCAGCAGCTTAGACGGGGGGCTCAACGAGCAGTACTTC. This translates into CASSLDGGLNEQYF.

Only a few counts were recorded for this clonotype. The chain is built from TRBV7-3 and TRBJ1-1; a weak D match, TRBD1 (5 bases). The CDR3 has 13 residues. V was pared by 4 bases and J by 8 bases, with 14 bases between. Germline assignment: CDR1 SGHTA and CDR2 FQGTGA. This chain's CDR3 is CASSSYRQTEAFF. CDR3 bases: TGTGCCAGCAGCTCCTATAGACAGACCGAAGCTTTCTTT.

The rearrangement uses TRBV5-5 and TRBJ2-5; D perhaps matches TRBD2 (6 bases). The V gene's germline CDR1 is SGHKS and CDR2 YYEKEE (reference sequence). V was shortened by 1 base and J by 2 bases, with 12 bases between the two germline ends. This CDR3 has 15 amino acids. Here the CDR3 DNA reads TGTGCCAGCAGCTTGAGTTCGGGGGATCAAGAGACCCAGTACTTC. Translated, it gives CASSLSSGDQETQYF.

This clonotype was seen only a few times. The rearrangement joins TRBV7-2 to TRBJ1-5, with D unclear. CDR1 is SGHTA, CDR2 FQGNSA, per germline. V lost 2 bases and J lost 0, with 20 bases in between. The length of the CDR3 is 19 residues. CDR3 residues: CASSLRSYEPGFSNQPQHF. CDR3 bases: TGTGCCAGCAGCTTACGCTCTTATGAACCGGGCTTTAGCAATCAGCCCCAGCATTTT. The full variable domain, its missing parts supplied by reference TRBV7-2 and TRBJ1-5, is GAGVSQSPSNKVTEKGKDVELRCDPISGHTALYWYRQSLGQGLEFLIYFQGNSAPDKSGLPSDRFSAERTGGSVSTLTIQRTQQEDSAVYLCASSLRSYEPGFSNQPQHFGDGTRLSIL.

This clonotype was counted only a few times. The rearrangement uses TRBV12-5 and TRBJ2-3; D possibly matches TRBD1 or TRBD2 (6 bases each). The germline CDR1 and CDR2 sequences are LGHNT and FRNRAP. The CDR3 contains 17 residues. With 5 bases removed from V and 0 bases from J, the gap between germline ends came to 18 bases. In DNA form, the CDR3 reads TGTGCTAGTGGTCCCCCGACAGGAGGGGAAAGCACAGATACGCAGTATTTT. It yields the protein CASGPPTGGESTDTQYF. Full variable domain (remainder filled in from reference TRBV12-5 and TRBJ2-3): DARVTQTPRHKVTEMGQEVTMRCQPILGHNTVFWYRQTMMQGLELLAYFRNRAPLDDSGMPKDRFSAEMPDATLATLKIQPSEPRDSAVYFCASGPPTGGESTDTQYFGPGTRLTVL.